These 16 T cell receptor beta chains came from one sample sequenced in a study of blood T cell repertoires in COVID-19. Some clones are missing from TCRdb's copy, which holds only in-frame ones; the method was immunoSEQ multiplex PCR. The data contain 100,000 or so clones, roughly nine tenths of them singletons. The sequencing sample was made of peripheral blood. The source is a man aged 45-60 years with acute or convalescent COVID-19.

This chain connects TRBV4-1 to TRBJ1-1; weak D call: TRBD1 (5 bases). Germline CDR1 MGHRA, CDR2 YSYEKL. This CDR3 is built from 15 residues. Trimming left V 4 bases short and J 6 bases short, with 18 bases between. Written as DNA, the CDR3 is TGCGCCAGCAGCCGCCGTATTACCGGGGACTCTGAAGCTTTCTTT. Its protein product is CASSRRITGDSEAFF.

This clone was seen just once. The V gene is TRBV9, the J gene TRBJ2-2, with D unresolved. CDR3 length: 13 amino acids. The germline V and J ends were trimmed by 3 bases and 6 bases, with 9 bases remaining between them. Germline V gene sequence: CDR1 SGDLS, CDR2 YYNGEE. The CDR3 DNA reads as TGTGCCAGCAGCGCGGATGGAGCCGGGGAGCTGTTTTTT. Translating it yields CASSADGAGELFF.

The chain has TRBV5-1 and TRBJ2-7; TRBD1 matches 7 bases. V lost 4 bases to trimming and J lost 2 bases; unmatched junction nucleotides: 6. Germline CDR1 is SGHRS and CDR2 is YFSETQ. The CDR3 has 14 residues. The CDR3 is CASSQDGTAYEQYF. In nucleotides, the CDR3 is TGCGCCAGCAGCCAAGACGGGACAGCCTACGAGCAGTACTTC.

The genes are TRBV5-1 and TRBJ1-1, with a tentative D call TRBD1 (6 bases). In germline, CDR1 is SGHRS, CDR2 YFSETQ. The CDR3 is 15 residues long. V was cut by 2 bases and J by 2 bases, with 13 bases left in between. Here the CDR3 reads CASSFDGTSNTEAFF. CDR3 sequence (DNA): TGCGCCAGCAGCTTCGACGGGACAAGTAACACTGAAGCTTTCTTT.

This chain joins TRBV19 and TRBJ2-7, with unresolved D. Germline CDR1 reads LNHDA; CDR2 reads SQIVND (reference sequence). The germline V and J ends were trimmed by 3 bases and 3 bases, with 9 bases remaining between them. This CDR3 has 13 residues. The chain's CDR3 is CASSISLRYEQYF. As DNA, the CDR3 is TGTGCCAGTAGTATCAGTCTCCGCTACGAGCAGTACTTC.

CDR3 coding DNA: TGTGCCAGTAGTGCTTACTTGTATGGGGGGACCGAGCAGTACTTC. It codes for CASSAYLYGGTEQYF. This chain connects TRBV19 to TRBJ2-7; TRBD2 might be the D (6 bases). Trimming removed 5 bases at V and 6 bases at J, with 20 bases between. Germline V gene lookup returns CDR1 LNHDA and CDR2 SQIVND (reference sequence). This CDR3 spans 15 amino acids.

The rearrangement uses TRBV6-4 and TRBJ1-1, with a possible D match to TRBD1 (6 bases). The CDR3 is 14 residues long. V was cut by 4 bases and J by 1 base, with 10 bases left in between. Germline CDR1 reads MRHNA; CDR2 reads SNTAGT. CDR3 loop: CASSATGWNTEAFF. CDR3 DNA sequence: TGTGCCAGCAGTGCTACAGGGTGGAACACTGAAGCTTTCTTT.

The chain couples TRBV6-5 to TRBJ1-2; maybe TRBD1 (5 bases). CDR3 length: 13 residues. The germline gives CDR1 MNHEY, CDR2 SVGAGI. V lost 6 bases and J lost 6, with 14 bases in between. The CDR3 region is CASSAPGLHGYTF. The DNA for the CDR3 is TGTGCCAGCAGCGCCCCAGGGTTGCATGGCTACACCTTC.

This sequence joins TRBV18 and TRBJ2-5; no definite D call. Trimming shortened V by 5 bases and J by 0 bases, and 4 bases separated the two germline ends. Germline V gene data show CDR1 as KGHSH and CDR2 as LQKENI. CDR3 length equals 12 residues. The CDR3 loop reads CASSSYQETQYF. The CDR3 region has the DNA TGTGCCAGCTCATCGTACCAAGAGACCCAGTACTTC.

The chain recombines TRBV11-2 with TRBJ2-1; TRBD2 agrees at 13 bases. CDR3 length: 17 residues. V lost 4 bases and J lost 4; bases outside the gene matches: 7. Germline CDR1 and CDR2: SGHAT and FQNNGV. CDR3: CASSSTSGGRIYNEQFF. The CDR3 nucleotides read TGTGCCAGCAGCTCGACTAGCGGGGGGCGAATATACAATGAGCAGTTCTTC.

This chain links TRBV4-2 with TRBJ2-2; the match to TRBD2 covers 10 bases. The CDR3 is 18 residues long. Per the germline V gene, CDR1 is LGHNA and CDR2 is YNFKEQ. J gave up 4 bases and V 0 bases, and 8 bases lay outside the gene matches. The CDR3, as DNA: TGTGCCAGCAGCCAAGACCCAGCGGGGGGGCCACTCACCGGGGAGCTGTTTTTT. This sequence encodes CASSQDPAGGPLTGELFF.

The CDR3 DNA sequence: TGTGCCAGCAGCCTTAGTCCTTCCTCAGGCTACACCTTC. Amino acids: CASSLSPSSGYTF. The chain employs TRBV4-2 and TRBJ1-2, with D unclear. The germline V and J ends were trimmed by 4 bases and 8 bases, with 14 bases remaining between them. The CDR3 contains 13 residues. Germline loops: CDR1 LGHNA, CDR2 YNFKEQ.

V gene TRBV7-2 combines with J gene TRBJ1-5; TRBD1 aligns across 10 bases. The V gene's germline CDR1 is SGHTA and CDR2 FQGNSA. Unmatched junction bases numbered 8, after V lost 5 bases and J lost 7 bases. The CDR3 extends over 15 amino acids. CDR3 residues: CASSPGGDRGQPQHF. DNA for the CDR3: TGTGCCAGCAGCCCCGGGGGGGACAGGGGACAGCCCCAGCATTTT. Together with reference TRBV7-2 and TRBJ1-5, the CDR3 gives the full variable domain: GAGVSQSPSNKVTEKGKDVELRCDPISGHTALYWYRQSLGQGLEFLIYFQGNSAPDKSGLPSDRFSAERTGGSVSTLTIQRTQQEDSAVYLCASSPGGDRGQPQHFGDGTRLSIL.

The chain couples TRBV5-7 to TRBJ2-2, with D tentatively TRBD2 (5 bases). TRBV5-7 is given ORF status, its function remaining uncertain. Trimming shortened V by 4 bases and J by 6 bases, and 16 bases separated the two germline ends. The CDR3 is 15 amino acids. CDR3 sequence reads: CASSRPPGFPGELFF. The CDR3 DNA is TGTGCCAGCAGCCGCCCTCCGGGGTTCCCCGGGGAGCTGTTTTTT.

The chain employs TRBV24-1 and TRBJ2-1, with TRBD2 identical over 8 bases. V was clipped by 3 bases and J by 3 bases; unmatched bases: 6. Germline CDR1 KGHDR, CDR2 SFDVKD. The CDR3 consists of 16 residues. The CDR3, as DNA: TGTGCCACCAGTGATCCGCGGGGGGCGGTCTACAATGAGCAGTTCTTC. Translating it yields CATSDPRGAVYNEQFF.

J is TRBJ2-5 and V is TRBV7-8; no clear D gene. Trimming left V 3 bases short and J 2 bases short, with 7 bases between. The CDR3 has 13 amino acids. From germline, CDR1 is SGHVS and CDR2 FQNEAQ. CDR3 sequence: CASSLGRQETQYF. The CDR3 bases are TGTGCCAGCAGCTTGGGCAGACAAGAGACCCAGTACTTC.